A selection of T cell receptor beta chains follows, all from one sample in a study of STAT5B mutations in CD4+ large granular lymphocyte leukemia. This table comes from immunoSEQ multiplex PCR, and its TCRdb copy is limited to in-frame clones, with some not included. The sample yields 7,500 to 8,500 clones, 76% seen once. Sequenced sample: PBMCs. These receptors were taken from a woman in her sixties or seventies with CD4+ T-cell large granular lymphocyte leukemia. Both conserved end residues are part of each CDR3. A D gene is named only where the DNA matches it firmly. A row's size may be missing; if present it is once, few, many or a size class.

CAWSVGVYRPYSGNTIYF | TGTGCCTGGAGTGTAGGGGTTTATCGACCGTACTCTGGAAACACCATATATTTT | . | . | TRBJ1-3 | TRBV30
CASSQDFQDTGSYGYTF | TGCGCCAGCAGCCAAGATTTCCAGGACACGGGATCCTATGGCTACACCTTC | . | . | TRBJ1-2 | TRBV4-1
CASSSLDRGPFSSGNTIYF | TGTGCCAGCAGCTCACTCGACAGGGGGCCTTTTAGTTCCGGAAACACCATATATTTT | TRBD1 | . | TRBJ1-3 | TRBV9
CASSSAKGSEQFF | TGCGCCAGCAGTTCGGCCAAGGGAAGTGAGCAGTTCTTC | . | . | TRBJ2-1 | TRBV10-1
CASGFYQIPGQGSEAFF | TGTGCTAGTGGTTTTTACCAAATCCCGGGACAGGGAAGTGAAGCTTTCTTT | TRBD1 | . | TRBJ1-1 | TRBV12-5
CASSLVTGGNEQFF | TGTGCCAGCAGCTTAGTAACCGGGGGGAATGAGCAGTTCTTC | TRBD2 | . | TRBJ2-1 | TRBV7-2
CASSSMVNTEAFF | TGTGCCAGCAGCTCAATGGTGAACACTGAAGCTTTCTTT | . | . | TRBJ1-1 | TRBV7-2
CAWSASAKSDTEAFF | TGTGCCTGGAGTGCGTCAGCAAAGTCGGACACTGAAGCTTTCTTT | . | few | TRBJ1-1 | TRBV30
CASSSGLSTEAFF | TGTGCCAGCAGCTCGGGACTTTCCACTGAAGCTTTCTTT | . | . | TRBJ1-1 | TRBV5-4
CASSIDRTGPQHF | TGTGCCAGTAGTATAGACAGGACAGGGCCCCAGCATTTT | TRBD1 | . | TRBJ1-5 | TRBV19
CASSGYRARGGNEQYF | TGTGCCAGCAGCGGGTATCGGGCCAGGGGAGGCAACGAGCAGTACTTC | . | . | TRBJ2-7 | TRBV5-5